Listed here is a single T cell receptor beta chain. This sample is part of a study of T-cell reconstitution after alpha-beta-depleted transplantation in children. For TCRbeta, the library was prepared with unique molecular identifiers. TCRdb re-derived calls from the PCR reads in MiXCR, one entry per CDR3 protein. The table has about 340,000 distinct CDR3 sequences, 13% seen once. This CDR3 spans 13 amino acids. The V gene's germline CDR1 is LGHDT and CDR2 YNNKEL (reference sequence). V was clipped by 5 bases and J by 9 bases; unmatched bases: 5. This receptor was taken from a human donor who donated a stem cell graft to a child with Fanconi anemia. The source was PBMCs, collected from the stem cell graft. This chain links TRBV3-1 with TRBJ2-1, with TRBD1 matching 9 bases. The CDR3 nucleotides read TGTGCCAGCAGCTCCGGGACAGGGAGTGAGCAGTTCTTC. Translating it yields CASSSGTGSEQFF.